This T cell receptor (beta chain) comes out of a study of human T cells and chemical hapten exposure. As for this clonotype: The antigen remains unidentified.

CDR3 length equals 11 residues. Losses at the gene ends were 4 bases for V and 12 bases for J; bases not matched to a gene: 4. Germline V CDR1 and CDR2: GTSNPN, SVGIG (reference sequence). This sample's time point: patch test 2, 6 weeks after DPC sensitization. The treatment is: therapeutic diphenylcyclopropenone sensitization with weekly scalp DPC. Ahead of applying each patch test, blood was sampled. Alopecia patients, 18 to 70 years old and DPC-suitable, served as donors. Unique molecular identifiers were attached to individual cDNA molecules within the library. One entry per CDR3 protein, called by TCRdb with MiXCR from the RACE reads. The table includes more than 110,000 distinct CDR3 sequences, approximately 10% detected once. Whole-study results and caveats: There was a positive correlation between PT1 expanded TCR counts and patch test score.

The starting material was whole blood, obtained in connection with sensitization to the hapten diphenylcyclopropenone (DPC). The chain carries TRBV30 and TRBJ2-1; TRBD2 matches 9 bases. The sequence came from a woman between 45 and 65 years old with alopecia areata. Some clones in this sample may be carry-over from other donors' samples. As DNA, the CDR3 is TGTGCCTGGAACTCACTAGCGGGGCAGTTCTTC. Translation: CAWNSLAGQFF. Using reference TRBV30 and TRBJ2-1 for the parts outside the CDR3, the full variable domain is SQTIHQWPATLVQPVGSPLSLECTVEGTSNPNLYWYRQAAGRGLQLLFYSVGIGQISSEVPQNLSASRPQDRQFILSSKKLLLSDSGFYLCAWNSLAGQFFGPGTRLTVL.